The rows below give T cell receptor beta chains drawn from one sample of a study of beta chain features in type 1 diabetes. The table came from immunoSEQ multiplex PCR; TCRdb's copy has only in-frame clones and leaves some out. The table shows 850,000 to 900,000 clones, with roughly a sixth occurring only once. The sample consisted of naive CD4+ T cells from blood. Receptor source: a woman between 18 and 30 years old in good health. Both conserved end residues are part of each CDR3. D genes are given only for firm matches. A clone size is listed for some rows: how often the clone was seen (once, few, many), or a class if it is expanded.

>TRBV18|TRBJ2-1|-|TRBD2
TGTGCCAGCTCACTGACTAGCGGGATTACGAATGAGCAGTTCTTC
CASSLTSGITNEQFF
>TRBV7-2|TRBJ2-6|-|-
TGTGCCAGCAGCGAACGGGGTATAGGATCTGGGGCCAACGTCCTGACTTTC
CASSERGIGSGANVLTF
>TRBV4-2|TRBJ1-1|-|-
TGTGCCAGCAGCCAAGTGGGGGAGATGAACACTGAAGCTTTCTTT
CASSQVGEMNTEAFF
>TRBV10-3|TRBJ2-7|-|TRBD2
TGTGCCAGCAGTGAAATATCTAGCGGATACGCCGAGCAGTACTTC
CASSEISSGYAEQYF
>TRBV10-3|TRBJ2-4|many|TRBD1
TGTGCCATCAGTATAGGGACAGCATCGATTCAGTACTTC
CAISIGTASIQYF
>TRBV25-1|TRBJ2-5|few|TRBD2
TGTGCCAGCAGTGAAATTAGCGGGAGTCAAGAGACCCAGTACTTC
CASSEISGSQETQYF
>TRBV18|TRBJ2-3|-|-
TGTGCCAGCTCACCAAATTCTGGGTCAGATACGCAGTATTTT
CASSPNSGSDTQYF
>TRBV4-3|TRBJ2-1|-|-
TGCGCCAGCAGCCAAGGAGGGGGATTCTCCTACAATGAGCAGTTCTTC
CASSQGGGFSYNEQFF
>TRBV5-1|TRBJ2-1|-|-
TGCGCCAGCAGCTTGGGGTACTCCTACAATGAGCAGTTCTTC
CASSLGYSYNEQFF
>TRBV2|TRBJ2-2|few|-
TGTGCCAGCAGGGTGACTAATACCGGGGAGCTGTTTTTT
CASRVTNTGELFF
>TRBV27|TRBJ2-7|few|-
TGTGCCAGCAGTTTATCAGCTTTCCACGAGCAGTACTTC
CASSLSAFHEQYF
>TRBV11-3|TRBJ2-4|-|TRBD2
TGTGCCAGCAGCTTAGAAGTCAGCGGGAGGGAGGACATTCAGTACTTC
CASSLEVSGREDIQYF
>TRBV2|TRBJ2-3|few|-
TGTGCCAGCAGTTGGACAGATACGCAGTATTTT
CASSWTDTQYF
>TRBV6-6|TRBJ1-3|-|-
TGTGCCAGCAGTTACTCGACCCCTCGGTCTGGAAACACCATATATTTT
CASSYSTPRSGNTIYF
>TRBV19|TRBJ1-5|once|-
TGTGCCAGTAGTCTGAGCAATCAGCCCCAGCATTTT
CASSLSNQPQHF
>TRBV5-1|TRBJ2-5|few|-
TGCGCCAGCAGCTCGACCCAAGAGACCCAGTACTTC
CASSSTQETQYF